These 4 T cell receptor beta chains came from one sample sequenced in a study of OX40 agonist ivuxolimab in advanced cancers. TCRdb's copy holds only in-frame clones and misses some; the assay was immunoSEQ multiplex PCR. This sample carries about 80,000 clones, roughly 94% of them seen once, and the ten largest clones take roughly 9.6%. The sample was CD4+ or CD8+ T cells sorted from blood, taken in a trial of the OX40 agonist ivuxolimab. The receptors come from an adult with an advanced solid tumor such as melanoma, head and neck, liver or kidney cancer.

In this sample, this clone turned up once. The CDR3, as DNA: TGTGCCAGCAGCTTCATAACCAAGGGCACTGAAGCTTTCTTT. It encodes CASSFITKGTEAFF. This chain joins TRBV7-9 and TRBJ1-1; D gene uncertain. This CDR3 is built from 14 residues. Trimming took off 3 bases at V and 4 bases at J, with 12 bases between the two ends. Germline loops: CDR1 SEHNR, CDR2 FQNEAQ (reference sequence).

J is TRBJ2-7 and V is TRBV5-4; D assignment may be TRBD1 or TRBD2 (5 bases each). V was clipped by 2 bases and J by 5 bases, with 14 bases between them. The germline CDR1 and CDR2 sequences are SGHNT and YYREEE (reference sequence). The CDR3 contains 14 residues. In DNA, the CDR3 is TGTGCCAGCAGCTTAGGGACCCTTACGGACGAGCAGTACTTC. Translation gives CASSLGTLTDEQYF. Drawing the rest from reference TRBV5-4 and TRBJ2-7, the complete variable domain is ETGVTQSPTHLIKTRGQQVTLRCSSQSGHNTVSWYQQALGQGPQFIFQYYREEENGRGNFPPRFSGLQFPNYSSELNVNALELDDSALYLCASSLGTLTDEQYFGPGTRLTVT.

V and J are TRBV7-9 and TRBJ2-5, with 13 bases that match TRBD2. The DNA end is a closer match to TRBJ2-7, so the J assignment may be wrong. CDR1 is SEHNR, CDR2 FQNEAQ, per germline (reference sequence). The CDR3 covers 17 residues. CDR3 nucleotides: TGTGCCAGCAGCCCAGGACTAGCGGGAGAAAATTCCTACGAGCAGTACTTC. This gives the protein CASSPGLAGENSYEQYF.

The chain employs TRBV9 and TRBJ2-3; maybe TRBD2 (6 bases). In germline, CDR1 is SGDLS, CDR2 YYNGEE. The CDR3 is 16 amino acids. V was pared by 3 bases and J by 0 bases, with 14 bases between. The CDR3 DNA follows: TGTGCCAGCAGCGGGGGACTTCACTCGAGCACAGATACGCAGTATTTT. Translation gives CASSGGLHSSTDTQYF.